The T cell receptor (beta chain) described here comes from a study of tumor-infiltrating lymphocytes in glioblastoma multiforme. Findings and caveats of the study: Clone frequencies may be distorted by unequal TCR transcripts per cell.

Multiple V-beta primers and a C-beta primer amplified TCRB from RNA. No unique molecular identifiers were described for these TCRB libraries. TCRdb called the multiplex PCR reads again in MiXCR, with one record for every CDR3 protein. Of nearly 8,500 distinct CDR3 sequences in the sample, about 74% are singletons; the top ten hold approximately 50%. Points on this clonotype: The antigen remains undetermined.

The CDR3 loop spans 15 amino acids. Germline CDR1 MNHEY, CDR2 SVGAGI. V lost 6 bases and J lost 6; bases outside the gene matches: 11. The V and J genes are TRBV6-5 and TRBJ2-5; TRBD2 matches 9 bases. This receptor was identified in a male donor with glioblastoma. The material sequenced was brain tumor tissue. As DNA, the CDR3 is TGTGCCAGCAGATATTCGGTTAGCGGGAGCCAGACCCAGTACTTC. It codes for CASRYSVSGSQTQYF.